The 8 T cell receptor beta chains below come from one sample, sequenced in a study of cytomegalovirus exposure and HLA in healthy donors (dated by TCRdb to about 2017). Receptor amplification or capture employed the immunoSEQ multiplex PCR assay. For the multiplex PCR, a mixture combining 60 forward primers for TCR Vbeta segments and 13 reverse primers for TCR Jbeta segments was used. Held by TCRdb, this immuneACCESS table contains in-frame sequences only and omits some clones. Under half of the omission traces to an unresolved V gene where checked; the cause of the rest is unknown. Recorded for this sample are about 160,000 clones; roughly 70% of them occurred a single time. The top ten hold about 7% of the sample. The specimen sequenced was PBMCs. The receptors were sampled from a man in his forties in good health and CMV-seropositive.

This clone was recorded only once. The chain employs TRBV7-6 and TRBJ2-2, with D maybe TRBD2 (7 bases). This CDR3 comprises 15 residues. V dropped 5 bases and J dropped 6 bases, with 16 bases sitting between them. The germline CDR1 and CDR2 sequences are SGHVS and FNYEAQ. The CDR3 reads CASSPAGAGPGELFF. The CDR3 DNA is TGTGCCAGCAGCCCCGCGGGGGCGGGTCCCGGGGAGCTGTTTTTT.

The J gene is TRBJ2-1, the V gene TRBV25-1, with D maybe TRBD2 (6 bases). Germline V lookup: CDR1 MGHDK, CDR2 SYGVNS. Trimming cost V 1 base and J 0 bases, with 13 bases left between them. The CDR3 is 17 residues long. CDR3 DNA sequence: TGTGCCAGCAGTGAATTTCGGGGGACGAACTCCTACAATGAGCAGTTCTTC. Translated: CASSEFRGTNSYNEQFF.

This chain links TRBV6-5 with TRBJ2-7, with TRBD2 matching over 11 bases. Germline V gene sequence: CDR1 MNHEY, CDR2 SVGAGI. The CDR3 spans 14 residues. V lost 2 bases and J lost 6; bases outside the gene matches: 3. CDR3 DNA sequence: TGTGCCAGCAGTTACGAGACTAGCGGGGTCGAGCAGTACTTC. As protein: CASSYETSGVEQYF.

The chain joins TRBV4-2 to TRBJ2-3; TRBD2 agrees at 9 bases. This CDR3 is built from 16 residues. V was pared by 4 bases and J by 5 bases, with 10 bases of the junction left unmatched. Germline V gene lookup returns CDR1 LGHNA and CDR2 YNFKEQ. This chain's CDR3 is CASSRQTSGTRDTQYF. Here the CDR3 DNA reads TGTGCCAGCAGCCGGCAGACTAGCGGTACAAGAGATACGCAGTATTTT.

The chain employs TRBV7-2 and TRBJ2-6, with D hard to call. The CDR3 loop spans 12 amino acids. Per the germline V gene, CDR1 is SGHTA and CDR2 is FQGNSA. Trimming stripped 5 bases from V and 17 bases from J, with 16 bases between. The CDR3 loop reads CASSRTGPGLTF. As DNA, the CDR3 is TGTGCCAGCAGCCGCACCGGCCCAGGCTTGACTTTC.

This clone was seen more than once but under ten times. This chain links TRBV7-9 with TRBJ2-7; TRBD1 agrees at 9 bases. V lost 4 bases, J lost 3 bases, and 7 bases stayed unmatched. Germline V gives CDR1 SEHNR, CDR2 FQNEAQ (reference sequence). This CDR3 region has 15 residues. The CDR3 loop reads CASSSRDRDLYEQYF. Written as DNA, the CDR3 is TGTGCCAGCAGCTCCCGGGACAGGGATCTCTACGAGCAGTACTTC.

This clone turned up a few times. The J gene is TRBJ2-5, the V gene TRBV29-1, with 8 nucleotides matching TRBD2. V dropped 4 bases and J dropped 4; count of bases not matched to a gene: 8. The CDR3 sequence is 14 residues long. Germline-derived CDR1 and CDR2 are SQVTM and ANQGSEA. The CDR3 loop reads CSVVGGGHGETQYF. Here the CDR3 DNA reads TGCAGCGTTGTCGGGGGGGGGCACGGAGAGACCCAGTACTTC.

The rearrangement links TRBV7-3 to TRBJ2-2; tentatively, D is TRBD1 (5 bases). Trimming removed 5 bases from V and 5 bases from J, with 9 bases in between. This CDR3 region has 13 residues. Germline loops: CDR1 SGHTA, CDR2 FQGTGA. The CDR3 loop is CASSPRVTGELFF. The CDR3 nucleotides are TGTGCCAGCAGCCCCAGGGTAACCGGGGAGCTGTTTTTT.